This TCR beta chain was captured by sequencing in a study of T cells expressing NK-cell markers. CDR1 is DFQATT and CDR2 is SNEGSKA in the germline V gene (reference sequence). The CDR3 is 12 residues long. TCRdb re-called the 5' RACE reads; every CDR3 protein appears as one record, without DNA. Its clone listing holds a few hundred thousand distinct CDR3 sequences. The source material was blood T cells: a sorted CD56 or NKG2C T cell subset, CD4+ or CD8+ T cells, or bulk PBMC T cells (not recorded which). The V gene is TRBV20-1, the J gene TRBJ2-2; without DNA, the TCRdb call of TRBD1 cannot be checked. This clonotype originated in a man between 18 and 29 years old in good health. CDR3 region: CSARTVSGELFF.